A single sample gave rise to the 6 T cell receptor beta chains below, sequenced in a study of technical replicates of blood from several donors. Sequencing was performed with immunoSEQ multiplex PCR; in TCRdb, only in-frame clones are kept and a portion is missing. The sample lists 25,000 to 40,000 clones, more than 80% occurring once. The specimen sequenced was PBMCs. The receptors were gathered from a human donor in good health. Some clones in this sample may be carry-over from other donors' samples.

Only one count was recorded for this clone. The chain links TRBV18 to TRBJ2-5; the D is unclear. V lost 0 bases to trimming and J lost 5 bases, with 7 bases between them. CDR1 KGHSH and CDR2 LQKENI come from the germline V gene. The CDR3 length is 13 residues. CDR3 sequence (DNA): TGTGCCAGCTCACCACCTACGAGGGAGACCCAGTACTTC. It yields the protein CASSPPTRETQYF.

This clone occurred once. The chain combines TRBV5-1 with TRBJ2-7; D call uncertain. The CDR3 is made up of 14 amino acids. Germline assignment: CDR1 SGHRS and CDR2 YFSETQ. V lost 0 bases and J 2 bases, leaving 9 bases between the germline ends. The CDR3 DNA sequence: TGCGCCAGCAGCTTGGCTGTCGTAACCTACGAGCAGTACTTC. This translates into CASSLAVVTYEQYF.

V is TRBV4-3 and J is TRBJ2-7; no clear D gene. V was pared by 1 base and J by 6 bases, with 7 bases between. This CDR3 is built from 12 residues. Germline V gene lookup returns CDR1 LGHNA and CDR2 YSLEER. The CDR3 DNA reads as TGCGCCAGCAGCCAAGGTACACGCGAGCAGTACTTC. Amino acid sequence: CASSQGTREQYF.

The J gene is TRBJ2-5, the V gene TRBV27; 9 nucleotides agree with TRBD2. V trimming: 7 bases; J trimming: 7 bases; junction bases outside the gene matches: 16. This CDR3 spans 16 amino acids. CDR1 and CDR2 (germline): MNHEY, SMNVEV (reference sequence). CDR3 nucleotides: TGTGCCAGCAAAGAGGTCTCTAGCGGGAACAAAGGGACCCAGTACTTC. Its translation is CASKEVSSGNKGTQYF.

This chain connects TRBV15 to TRBJ2-3, with 8 bases lining up with TRBD1. Germline V gene data show CDR1 as LNHNV and CDR2 as YYDKDF (reference sequence). Trimming cost V 1 base and J 4 bases; bases outside gene matches: 4. There are 15 residues in the CDR3. In DNA form, the CDR3 reads TGTGCCACCAGCAGAGGCAGGGGGCAAGCAGATACGCAGTATTTT. Its translation: CATSRGRGQADTQYF.

This clone was found once. The chain employs TRBV5-1 and TRBJ1-2, with 8 bases matching TRBD1. Trimming cost V 4 bases and J 2 bases; bases outside gene matches: 7. Germline V gene data show CDR1 as SGHRS and CDR2 as YFSETQ. The CDR3 sequence is 15 residues long. The CDR3 is CASSEGQATNYGYTF. The CDR3 region has the DNA TGCGCCAGCAGCGAGGGACAGGCCACAAACTATGGCTACACCTTC. The full variable domain, completed using reference TRBV5-1 and TRBJ1-2, is KAGVTQTPRYLIKTRGQQVTLSCSPISGHRSVSWYQQTPGQGLQFLFEYFSETQRNKGNFPGRFSGRQFSNSRSEMNVSTLELGDSALYLCASSEGQATNYGYTFGSGTRLTVV.